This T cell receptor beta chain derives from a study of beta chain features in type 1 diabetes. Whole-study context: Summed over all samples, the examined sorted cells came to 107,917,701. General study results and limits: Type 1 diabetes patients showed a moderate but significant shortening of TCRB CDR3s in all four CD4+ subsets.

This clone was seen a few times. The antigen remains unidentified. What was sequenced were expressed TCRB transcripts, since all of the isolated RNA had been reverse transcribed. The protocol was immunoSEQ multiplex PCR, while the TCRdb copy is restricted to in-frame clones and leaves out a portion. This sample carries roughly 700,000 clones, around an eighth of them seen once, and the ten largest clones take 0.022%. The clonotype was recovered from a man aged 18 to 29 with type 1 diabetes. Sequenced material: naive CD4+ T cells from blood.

The CDR3: CASSATVNSPLHF. CDR3 coding DNA: TGTGCCAGCAGCGCGACAGTAAATTCACCCCTCCACTTT. The rearrangement links TRBV25-1 to TRBJ1-6; the D gene is possibly TRBD1 (5 bases). Germline values: CDR1 MGHDK, CDR2 SYGVNS. V lost 6 bases and J 7 bases, leaving 10 bases between the germline ends. This CDR3 comprises 13 residues.